Sequencing of this T cell receptor (beta chain) was carried out in a study of monozygotic twins with inflammatory bowel disease. TCRdb reprocessed the 5' RACE reads; each CDR3 protein has one entry and no DNA is given. This table lists around 410,000 distinct CDR3 sequences. The germline gives CDR1 DFQATT, CDR2 SNEGSKA (reference sequence). This CDR3 has 14 amino acids. The chain carries TRBV20-1 and TRBJ1-6; TCRdb gives TRBD1 as the D gene, but with no DNA this cannot be confirmed. The material sequenced was blood. The receptor was derived from a human donor with ulcerative colitis or Crohn's disease, or a healthy co-twin of an affected twin (not recorded which). This CDR3 reads CSARGERAGSPLHF.